The rows below give T cell receptor beta chains drawn from one sample of a study of early T cells in non-severe SARS-CoV-2 infection. TCRdb fed the 5' RACE reads into MiXCR, producing one record per CDR3 protein. The sample lists around 64,000 distinct CDR3 sequences, around an eighth occurring once. The sequencing used whole blood, collected at baseline. These TCRs come from an adult who was a healthcare worker with PCR-confirmed SARS-CoV-2 infection or an uninfected control (not recorded which). The CDR3 runs from the conserved cysteine through the conserved F or W. The D gene is left open where the match is weak. Clone size appears in some rows only: once, few, many, or a class for an expanded clone.

clone_size	v_call	j_call	d_call	cdr3_nt	cdr3_aa
NA	TRBV3-1	TRBJ2-7	NA	TGTGCCAGCAGCCAAGGATTTGGCCCGGGGCAGTACTTC	CASSQGFGPGQYF
NA	TRBV28	TRBJ2-5	NA	TGTGCCAGCAGCTTGATGGACTCAACGGGAGAGACCCAGTACTTC	CASSLMDSTGETQYF
NA	TRBV2	TRBJ2-3	TRBD2	TGTGCCAGCAGCCCTAGCGGAGTCATAGATACGCAGTATTTT	CASSPSGVIDTQYF
few	TRBV7-9	TRBJ1-6	NA	TGTGCCAGCAGCTTATCCCGTGGGAGGGGTGATAATTCACCCCTCCACTTT	CASSLSRGRGDNSPLHF
once	TRBV5-5	TRBJ2-7	NA	TGTGCCAGCAGCTACGACTTGCCCTACTACGAGCAGTACTTC	CASSYDLPYYEQYF
NA	TRBV19	TRBJ2-1	TRBD2	TGTGCCAGTAGTGAACTAGCGGGGGAGTACAGTGAGCAGTTCTTC	CASSELAGEYSEQFF
few	TRBV29-1	TRBJ2-7	NA	TGCAGCGTTGCGTCAGCTAGCTCAGCCTACGAGCAGTACTTC	CSVASASSAYEQYF
NA	TRBV25-1	TRBJ1-2	NA	TGTGCCAGCAGTTCCCCAAGCGAGATCTATGGCTACACCTTC	CASSSPSEIYGYTF
NA	TRBV29-1	TRBJ1-1	NA	TGCAGCGTTCAGAACACTGAAGCTTTCTTT	CSVQNTEAFF
few	TRBV20-1	TRBJ2-3	NA	TGCAGTGCGACCCCAGGGGGGGGATCGACAGATACGCAGTATTTT	CSATPGGGSTDTQYF
many	TRBV6-1	TRBJ2-7	NA	TGTGCCAGCAGCGACGGACTGATCGAGGAGTACTTC	CASSDGLIEEYF
NA	TRBV27	TRBJ1-2	NA	TGTGCCAGCAGTCCCGCGGAAGGCCAAAATGGCTACACCTTC	CASSPAEGQNGYTF
NA	TRBV6-5	TRBJ1-1	NA	TGTGCCAGCAGCTCGCCGGGGCAGGGGCAGGAGTTGTTCTTT	CASSSPGQGQELFF
many	TRBV2	TRBJ1-3	NA	TGTGCCAGCAGTGAAAGGGGAATCAGCTCTGGAAACACCATATATTTT	CASSERGISSGNTIYF
NA	TRBV28	TRBJ2-4	NA	TGTGCCAGCAGCCTCCAGGGGCGAGACATTCAGTACTTC	CASSLQGRDIQYF
few	TRBV5-1	TRBJ2-5	NA	TGCGCCAGCAGCTCAGGCAGTTCCAACTTGGAGACCCAGTACTTC	CASSSGSSNLETQYF
few	TRBV2	TRBJ1-2	TRBD1	TGTGCCAGCAGGGGGACAGGAGTCGAAAGTACTAACTATGGCTACACCTTC	CASRGTGVESTNYGYTF
NA	TRBV20-1	TRBJ1-5	NA	TGCAGTGCGGCAGGGATAGAACAGCCCCAGCATTTT	CSAAGIEQPQHF
NA	TRBV27	TRBJ2-5	TRBD1	TGTGCCAGCAGTCCCCGGGACATACAGGGGGAGACCCAGTACTTC	CASSPRDIQGETQYF
NA	TRBV4-1	TRBJ2-7	NA	TGCGCCAGCAGCCAAGATCGACAGACTACCTACGAGCAGTACTTC	CASSQDRQTTYEQYF
few	TRBV2	TRBJ2-1	TRBD2	TGTGCCAGCAAATCGGGACTATCCCCGTCTAGCTCCTACAATGAGCAGTTCTTC	CASKSGLSPSSSYNEQFF
NA	TRBV28	TRBJ2-5	TRBD1	TGTGCCAGCAGTTTACCGACCAGGGGGAAAATCCAAGAGACCCAGTACTTC	CASSLPTRGKIQETQYF
once	TRBV11-2	TRBJ2-7	TRBD1	TGTGCCAGCAGCCGAGGGGGACAGGGTTGGTACGAGCAGTACTTC	CASSRGGQGWYEQYF
few	TRBV11-2	TRBJ2-7	NA	TGTGCCAGCAGCCACTCATGGGGACTGGAGACCTACGAGCAGTACTTC	CASSHSWGLETYEQYF
few	TRBV29-1	TRBJ1-1	NA	TGCAGCGTTGCACATAACACTGAAGCCTTCTTT	CSVAHNTEAFF
NA	TRBV20-1	TRBJ2-7	NA	TGCAGTGTTCCGAAGGGGGACTACGAGCAGTACTTC	CSVPKGDYEQYF
few	TRBV27	TRBJ1-2	TRBD1	TGTGCCAGCAGCTCCGGACAGGGGGCCTTCTATGGCTACACCTTC	CASSSGQGAFYGYTF
NA	TRBV9	TRBJ2-3	TRBD1	TGTGCCAGCAGCGTAGGGGGACAGGGTTTGAGCACAGATACGCAGTATTTT	CASSVGGQGLSTDTQYF
few	TRBV10-3	TRBJ2-3	NA	TGTGCCATCAGTGTCGGGGAGGATACGCAGTATTTT	CAISVGEDTQYF
few	TRBV7-6	TRBJ1-5	NA	TGTGCCAGCAGCTTAGCGATAGGGGGAGATAGCAATCAGCCCCAGCATTTT	CASSLAIGGDSNQPQHF
NA	TRBV4-2	TRBJ1-1	TRBD1	TGTGCCATCAACAGGGGAGGAAACACTGAAGCTTTCTTT	CAINRGGNTEAFF